This T cell receptor beta chain was retrieved from a study of early T cells in non-severe SARS-CoV-2 infection. Study-level background: The input, bulk RNA from unsorted whole blood, was sequenced, and chains were unpaired. Study-level findings and limits: Comparison of clonotypes with VDJdb favored anti-spike CD8 responses while missing private and CD4 specificities.

On this clonotype: Its antigen is not known.

The CDR3 has 19 residues. TCRdb ran MiXCR on the 5' RACE reads and lists one entry per CDR3 protein. The sample consists of fewer than 75,000 distinct CDR3 sequences, around 21% of them appearing once. The origin of this receptor is an adult who was a healthcare worker with PCR-confirmed SARS-CoV-2 infection or an uninfected control (not recorded which). The chain uses TRBV12-2 and TRBJ1-3; the table names TRBD1, a call not compared with the DNA. TRBV12-2 is reported as a pseudogene. Specimen: whole blood, collected at baseline. CDR3 nucleotides: TGTGCAAGTCGCTTAGTCCCTAGCAAAGGGGCTTACTCTGGAAACACCATATATTTT. Residues: CASRLVPSKGAYSGNTIYF.